The T cell receptor (beta chain) under discussion was sequenced for a study of response to subunit inactivated influenza vaccine. Study-level findings and limits: T cells newly recruited by each seasonal influenza vaccination are few, the authors suggested.

TCRdb re-called the RT-PCR reads with MiXCR, one entry per CDR3 protein. The sample contains 650,000 to 800,000 distinct CDR3 sequences, about 15% of which appear only once. This clonotype turned up a few times. Its matching antigen is unknown. Trimming took 1 base from V and 2 from J, leaving 10 bases between them. The germline V gene encodes CDR1 SGHTA and CDR2 FQGNSA. CDR3 length: 15 residues. This sample comprised PBMCs from blood, obtained less than 15 days before vaccination. The chain uses TRBV7-2 and TRBJ2-3; weak D call: TRBD2 (6 bases). This receptor was obtained from a man in his fifties who received an inactivated influenza vaccine. The CDR3 protein is CASSLVLGLTDTQYF. The CDR3 DNA reads as TGTGCCAGCAGCTTAGTATTGGGACTCACAGATACGCAGTATTTT.